This is a list of T cell receptor beta chains from one sample in a study of T cell repertoires in cytomegalovirus infection. Each CDR3 protein is one row after TCRdb ran MiXCR on the reads. The sample yields around 69,000 distinct CDR3 sequences, around 28% seen once. These receptors' antigens are unknown. The input for sequencing was CD8+ T cells from cultured PBMCs, taken from culture after CMV antigen stimulation. These receptors came from a human donor in good health (CMV status not recorded). Some clones in this sample may be carry-over from other donors' samples. Both conserved end residues are part of each CDR3. Each record gives: clone size, J gene, D gene, V gene, CDR3 DNA, CDR3 protein. D genes are given only for firm matches. For some rows the clone size is stated as once, few or many, or as a class when expanded; others skip it.

size: few; J: TRBJ2-1; D: TRBD2; V: TRBV9; DNA: TGTGCCAGCAGCGTTAGCGGGGGTCCATACAATGAGCAGTTCTTC; CDR3: CASSVSGGPYNEQFF
size: few; J: TRBJ2-3; D: NA; V: TRBV27; DNA: TGTGCCAGCAGTTTATCAGGGTACACAGATACGCAGTATTTT; CDR3: CASSLSGYTDTQYF
size: many; J: TRBJ2-1; D: TRBD2; V: TRBV5-1; DNA: TGCGCCAGCAGCTTGGCCGGAGGGTTAGCGGGAGACAATGAGCAGTTCTTC; CDR3: CASSLAGGLAGDNEQFF
size: few; J: TRBJ2-1; D: NA; V: TRBV6-2/TRBV6-3; DNA: TGTGCCAGCAGTTACTCGACTCAGGAGGGGGGCCTCGAGCAGTTCTTC; CDR3: CASSYSTQEGGLEQFF
size: many; J: TRBJ1-5; D: TRBD1; V: TRBV19; DNA: TGTGCCAGTAGTGGGGGACAGTCAGGCAATCAGCCCCAGCATTTT; CDR3: CASSGGQSGNQPQHF
size: many; J: TRBJ2-3; D: TRBD2; V: TRBV30; DNA: TGTGCCTGGCGTAAGCGAGTATCGGGAGGGCCTGGAGATACGCAGTATTTT; CDR3: CAWRKRVSGGPGDTQYF
size: many; J: TRBJ2-3; D: NA; V: TRBV7-8; DNA: TGTGCCAGCAGCTTACAGGGGAGCACAGATACGCAGTATTTT; CDR3: CASSLQGSTDTQYF
size: many; J: TRBJ2-3; D: NA; V: TRBV7-9; DNA: TGTGCCAGCAGCCCCGTTTCAATAGATACGCAGTATTTT; CDR3: CASSPVSIDTQYF
size: few; J: TRBJ1-5; D: NA; V: TRBV14; DNA: TGTGCCAGCAGCCCCTTAGGGGTTTTTTTTGAGGTGCCCCGTCGGCAGCCCCAGCATTTT; CDR3: CASSPLGVFFEVPRRQPQHF
size: NA; J: TRBJ2-3; D: NA; V: TRBV5-1; DNA: TGCGCCAGCAGCCCTACCCTCACAGATACGCAGTATTTT; CDR3: CASSPTLTDTQYF
size: NA; J: TRBJ2-1; D: NA; V: TRBV14; DNA: TGTGCCAGCAGCCAAGCAGGGGCCCCCTTAAACAATGAGCAGTTCTTC; CDR3: CASSQAGAPLNNEQFF
size: many; J: TRBJ2-3; D: NA; V: TRBV12-3/TRBV12-4; DNA: TGTGCCAGCAGTGCCCCTACTAGCACAGATACGCAGTATTTT; CDR3: CASSAPTSTDTQYF
size: many; J: TRBJ2-1; D: TRBD2; V: TRBV20-1; DNA: TGCAGTGCTAGGCTAAGCGGGAGGAGAGGCAATGAGCAGTTCTTC; CDR3: CSARLSGRRGNEQFF
size: NA; J: TRBJ2-5; D: TRBD2; V: TRBV11-2; DNA: TGTGCCAGCAGCTTAGAACTGGCGGGGGGGCGGGAGACCCAGTACTTC; CDR3: CASSLELAGGRETQYF
size: medium-sized; J: TRBJ2-7; D: TRBD1; V: TRBV7-2; DNA: TGTGCCAGCAGCTCCTCGACAGGGGTCGGCTCCTACGAGCAGTACTTC; CDR3: CASSSSTGVGSYEQYF
size: NA; J: TRBJ1-2; D: NA; V: TRBV27; DNA: TGTGCCAGCAGTTTATCTCAGGGCCGAGGGAGTGGCTACACCTTC; CDR3: CASSLSQGRGSGYTF
size: NA; J: TRBJ2-7; D: TRBD2; V: TRBV27; DNA: TGTGCCAGCAGTTCCGGCGGGGGAGAGCAGTACTTC; CDR3: CASSSGGGEQYF
size: few; J: TRBJ2-2; D: NA; V: TRBV12-3/TRBV12-4; DNA: TGTGCCAGCAGTTTCCCCGGGGAGCTGTTTTTT; CDR3: CASSFPGELFF
size: NA; J: TRBJ1-1; D: NA; V: TRBV20-1; DNA: TGCAGTGCCAGACAGGATTGGGGCACTGAAGCTTTCTTT; CDR3: CSARQDWGTEAFF
size: many; J: TRBJ2-1; D: NA; V: TRBV6-6; DNA: TGTGCCAGCAGTTATTTACACCCAGGGAAAGGTAGTTACAATGAGCAGTTCTTC; CDR3: CASSYLHPGKGSYNEQFF
size: few; J: TRBJ2-1; D: TRBD2; V: TRBV7-2; DNA: TGTGCCAGCAGGGGGCTAGCGGGAACCAATGAGCAGTTCTTC; CDR3: CASRGLAGTNEQFF
size: NA; J: TRBJ2-7; D: NA; V: TRBV11-2; DNA: TGTGCCAGCAGCCGGCCCCCGGACCCAACCTACGAGCAGTACTTC; CDR3: CASSRPPDPTYEQYF
size: few; J: TRBJ1-2; D: NA; V: TRBV4-1; DNA: TGTGCCAGCAGCTCCCCGAGGGGCTACACCTTC; CDR3: CASSSPRGYTF
size: once; J: TRBJ2-4; D: TRBD2; V: TRBV15; DNA: TGTGCCACCAGCAAAGGGATGGTAGCGGGGGCCAAAAACATTCAGTACTTC; CDR3: CATSKGMVAGAKNIQYF
size: few; J: TRBJ1-1; D: NA; V: TRBV27; DNA: TGTGCCAGCAGTTTTTTGTTCCAGGAGAACACTGAAGCTTTCTTT; CDR3: CASSFLFQENTEAFF
size: few; J: TRBJ2-5; D: TRBD2; V: TRBV7-9; DNA: TGTGCCAGCAGTTTACCCCCAGAGCGGGGGACGGGAGAGACCCAGTACTTC; CDR3: CASSLPPERGTGETQYF
size: NA; J: TRBJ2-3; D: TRBD1; V: TRBV12-3/TRBV12-4; DNA: TGTGCCAGCAGTTTGATTTGGACGGTGACAGGGAACACAGATACGCAGTATTTT; CDR3: CASSLIWTVTGNTDTQYF
size: NA; J: TRBJ2-5; D: NA; V: TRBV5-6; DNA: TGTGCCAGCAGCTTGGGGGGACACCAAGAGACCCAGTACTTC; CDR3: CASSLGGHQETQYF
size: few; J: TRBJ2-7; D: NA; V: TRBV5-1; DNA: TGCGCCAGCAGCTTGGTACGGTCGGCACCCTACGAGCAGTACTTC; CDR3: CASSLVRSAPYEQYF
size: few; J: TRBJ2-5; D: TRBD2; V: TRBV27; DNA: TGTGCCAGCAGTCGCTGGGCGGGGGTCCAAGAGACCCAGTACTTC; CDR3: CASSRWAGVQETQYF
size: many; J: TRBJ1-1; D: NA; V: TRBV7-9; DNA: TGTGCCAGCAGCTCGGCAGGAACAGGGAACACTGAAGCTTTCTTT; CDR3: CASSSAGTGNTEAFF
size: once; J: TRBJ2-2; D: TRBD2; V: TRBV19; DNA: TGTGCCAGTATCTCCAGCGGGGGAAACACCGGGGAGCTGTTTTTT; CDR3: CASISSGGNTGELFF
size: many; J: TRBJ1-1; D: NA; V: TRBV6-5; DNA: TGTGCCAGCAGTTACTCTCCAGATAACACTGAAGCTTTCTTT; CDR3: CASSYSPDNTEAFF
size: many; J: TRBJ2-5; D: NA; V: TRBV6-1; DNA: TGTGCCAGCAGTGAACCGTCGGTAGGGGATTCAGAGACCCAGTACTTC; CDR3: CASSEPSVGDSETQYF
size: many; J: TRBJ2-3; D: NA; V: TRBV12-3/TRBV12-4; DNA: TGTGCCAGCACCTCCGCCGCGGGGGCCATCACAGATACGCAGTATTTT; CDR3: CASTSAAGAITDTQYF
size: NA; J: TRBJ1-1; D: NA; V: TRBV29-1; DNA: TGCAGCGCCATATACCCGAACACTGAAGCTTTCTTT; CDR3: CSAIYPNTEAFF
size: NA; J: TRBJ2-5; D: TRBD2; V: TRBV6-2/TRBV6-3; DNA: TGTGCCAGCAGTTACTCGTTTAGCGGGAGCGGCCAAGAGACCCAGTACTTC; CDR3: CASSYSFSGSGQETQYF